The 27 T cell receptor beta chains below all came from one sample that was sequenced in a study of blood T cell repertoires in COVID-19. Here immunoSEQ multiplex PCR was the method, and the copy in TCRdb shows in-frame clones only, minus some. The sample holds approximately 94,000 clones, approximately 90% seen once. What was sequenced was peripheral blood. The receptor source for this set is a woman aged 80 or older with active COVID-19.

V and J are TRBV24-1 and TRBJ2-1, with 9 bases identical to TRBD2. Germline assignment: CDR1 KGHDR and CDR2 SFDVKD. This CDR3 contains 16 residues. J lost 7 bases, V lost 8 bases, and 14 bases had no gene match. CDR3 sequence (DNA): TGTGCCACCAACAAACCCACCGCTAGCGGGGCGAATGAGCAGTTCTTC. Protein: CATNKPTASGANEQFF.

The chain employs TRBV3-1 (or the pseudogene TRBV3-2) and TRBJ2-1, with D unclear. The CDR3 extends over 15 amino acids. V lost 4 bases and J 9 bases, leaving 19 bases between the germline ends. The germline V gene has CDR1 LGHDT and CDR2 YNNKEL (reference sequence). The CDR3: CASSPNFRFAGEQFF. CDR3 DNA sequence: TGTGCCAGCAGCCCCAATTTTAGGTTCGCAGGTGAGCAGTTCTTC.

This chain connects TRBV4-1 to TRBJ2-5; D not resolved. The CDR3 loop spans 14 amino acids. V was pared by 1 base and J by 1 base, with 7 bases between. Germline CDR1 and CDR2: MGHRA and YSYEKL. As DNA, the CDR3 is TGCGCCAGCAGCCAAGGCGGTTTCCAAGAGACCCAGTACTTC. Translated: CASSQGGFQETQYF.

The rearrangement links TRBV28 to TRBJ2-3, with D unresolved. Between the trimmed V and J ends, which lost 4 bases and 0 bases, there was a span of 14 bases. This CDR3 is built from 16 residues. Germline CDR1 reads MDHEN; CDR2 reads SYDVKM. In DNA, the CDR3 is TGTGCCAGCAGTTCGACTCGAGGTGCTAGCACAGATACGCAGTATTTT. Residues: CASSSTRGASTDTQYF.

The rearrangement links TRBV7-2 to TRBJ2-1, with D unclear. V lost 5 bases and J lost 4, with 9 bases in between. The CDR3 runs 13 residues. Germline loops: CDR1 SGHTA, CDR2 FQGNSA. CDR3 in DNA: TGTGCCAGCAGCCCCGAGAATTACAATGAGCAGTTCTTC. It is translated as CASSPENYNEQFF.

V gene TRBV28 combines with J gene TRBJ2-2; D is possibly TRBD2 (7 bases). CDR1 MDHEN and CDR2 SYDVKM come from the germline V gene. V was clipped by 2 bases and J by 4 bases, with 14 bases between them. The CDR3 contains 16 residues. The CDR3 region is CASSLTRGAGTGELFF. In nucleotides, the CDR3 is TGTGCCAGCAGTTTAACCCGGGGGGCGGGCACCGGGGAGCTGTTTTTT.

This sequence joins TRBV7-3 and TRBJ2-5; a possible D gene is TRBD1 (6 bases). Between the trimmed V and J ends, which lost 2 bases and 1 base, there was a span of 11 bases. This CDR3 has 15 residues. Germline CDR1 and CDR2: SGHTA and FQGTGA. The CDR3 sequence: CASSLLGRGQETQYF. The CDR3 DNA is TGTGCCAGCAGCTTACTTGGCAGGGGCCAAGAGACCCAGTACTTC.

The rearrangement uses TRBV19 and TRBJ2-1; D gene unclear. Germline V CDR1 and CDR2: LNHDA, SQIVND (reference sequence). The CDR3 consists of 13 residues. Trimming left V 7 bases short and J 8 bases short, with 15 bases between. CDR3 amino acids: CASIGARLDEQFF. CDR3 nucleotide sequence: TGTGCCAGTATTGGCGCGCGACTCGATGAGCAGTTCTTC.

J is TRBJ2-7 and V is TRBV28; a weak D match, TRBD2 (6 bases). The germline V and J ends were trimmed by 3 bases and 0 bases, with 9 bases remaining between them. CDR3 size: 14 residues. The V gene's germline CDR1 is MDHEN and CDR2 SYDVKM. In nucleotides, the CDR3 is TGTGCCAGCAGTTTTAGGGACTCCTCCTACGAGCAGTACTTC. This codes for CASSFRDSSYEQYF.

This clone was recorded once. The chain couples TRBV21-1 to TRBJ2-3; TRBD1, as called in the table, went unchecked against the DNA. TRBV21-1 is recorded as a pseudogene. This CDR3 region has 18 residues. DNA of the CDR3: TGTGCCAGCAGCCGACAGGGGCATATGATTTTTCTCACAGATACGCAGTATTTT. It encodes CASSRQGHMIFLTDTQYF.

Concerning this clone: This sample includes further DNA sequences coding for the same CDR3. The chain combines TRBV18 with TRBJ2-7, with D uncertain. In germline, CDR1 is KGHSH, CDR2 LQKENI. V was cut by 2 bases and J by 2 bases, with 4 bases left in between. The CDR3 extends over 12 amino acids. This CDR3 is CASSPSAYEQYF. CDR3 nucleotide sequence: TGTGCCAGCTCACCAAGCGCCTACGAGCAGTACTTC. Complete variable domain (other parts from reference TRBV18 and TRBJ2-7): NAGVMQNPRHLVRRRGQEARLRCSPMKGHSHVYWYRQLPEEGLKFMVYLQKENIIDESGMPKERFSAEFPKEGPSILRIQQVVRGDSAAYFCASSPSAYEQYFGPGTRLTVT.

V is TRBV6-2 or TRBV6-3 and J is TRBJ2-3, with unresolved D. V shed 4 bases and J shed 2 bases, with 10 bases lying between them. The V gene's germline CDR1 is MNHEY and CDR2 SVGEGT. The CDR3 has 14 amino acids. CDR3 residues: CASSSPTYTDTQYF. The DNA of the CDR3 is TGTGCCAGCAGTTCACCTACCTACACAGATACGCAGTATTTT.

V is TRBV7-8 and J is TRBJ1-4; no clear D. The CDR3 length is 13 residues. V was trimmed by 1 base and J by 5 bases, leaving 5 bases between them. Germline V gene sequence: CDR1 SGHVS, CDR2 FQNEAQ. As DNA, the CDR3 is TGTGCCAGCAGCTTAGGCAGGAATGAAAAACTGTTTTTT. This translates into CASSLGRNEKLFF.

This clone was observed once. The chain is built from TRBV28 and TRBJ2-1, with 12 bases fitting TRBD2. The CDR3 loop spans 16 amino acids. After removal of 5 bases from V and 5 bases from J, the junction contained 7 bases not matched to a gene. Germline V gives CDR1 MDHEN, CDR2 SYDVKM. The CDR3: CASSPRTSGTNNEQFF. CDR3 DNA sequence: TGTGCCAGCAGTCCCAGGACTAGCGGGACAAACAATGAGCAGTTCTTC.

This chain joins TRBV7-8 and TRBJ2-3, with D perhaps matching TRBD2 (5 bases). Germline V gives CDR1 SGHVS, CDR2 FQNEAQ. V lost 0 bases to trimming and J lost 11 bases, with 24 bases between them. The CDR3 runs to 17 residues. The CDR3 nucleotides read TGTGCCAGCAGCTTAGCCGCCGGGGTAGCGCGCTCTCTTAGGCAGTATTTT. Translation gives CASSLAAGVARSLRQYF.

The CDR3 DNA sequence: TGTGCCAGCAGCCCTTCAGCGGGGTACACAGATACGCAGTATTTT. This codes for CASSPSAGYTDTQYF. This chain connects TRBV7-6 to TRBJ2-3; 7 nucleotides line up with TRBD2. The germline CDR1 and CDR2 sequences are SGHVS and FNYEAQ. The length of the CDR3 is 15 residues. V dropped 5 bases and J dropped 2; count of bases not matched to a gene: 7.

V gene TRBV5-4 combines with J gene TRBJ2-7; TRBD2 agrees at 12 bases. CDR3 length: 15 amino acids. Germline V gives CDR1 SGHNT, CDR2 YYREEE (reference sequence). V shed 4 bases and J 1 base; nucleotides not matched to a gene: 3. CDR3 in amino acids: CASSIGTSGSYEQYF. The CDR3 nucleotides are TGTGCCAGCAGCATAGGGACTAGCGGGTCCTACGAGCAGTACTTC.

This chain joins TRBV11-2 and TRBJ2-2; 10 bases are a match to TRBD2. The germline gives CDR1 SGHAT, CDR2 FQNNGV. The CDR3 covers 17 residues. Losses at the gene ends were 2 bases for V and 7 bases for J; bases not matched to a gene: 10. CDR3 loop: CASSLRASGSEVGELFF. For the CDR3, the DNA is TGTGCCAGCAGCTTAAGAGCTAGCGGGAGTGAGGTCGGGGAGCTGTTTTTT.

The genes are TRBV28 and TRBJ2-1; D unresolved. The V end lost 2 bases, the J end lost 8 bases, and 13 bases lay between the germline ends. Germline loops: CDR1 MDHEN, CDR2 SYDVKM. The CDR3 consists of 14 residues. Written as DNA, the CDR3 is TGTGCCAGCAGTTTACGCCTAGGAATCGATGAGCAGTTCTTC. Translating gives CASSLRLGIDEQFF. Combining the CDR3 with reference TRBV28 and TRBJ2-1 gives the whole variable domain DVKVTQSSRYLVKRTGEKVFLECVQDMDHENMFWYRQDPGLGLRLIYFSYDVKMKEKGDIPEGYSVSREKKERFSLILESASTNQTSMYLCASSLRLGIDEQFFGPGTRLTVL.

The chain links TRBV7-9 to TRBJ2-3, with a weak D call TRBD2 (6 bases). This CDR3 is 14 amino acids long. In germline, CDR1 is SEHNR, CDR2 FQNEAQ (reference sequence). Trimming shortened V by 4 bases and J by 4 bases, and 12 bases separated the two germline ends. The DNA of the CDR3 is TGTGCCAGCAGCTGGGGACTGTCGCCAGATACGCAGTATTTT. It encodes CASSWGLSPDTQYF.

This chain joins TRBV11-3 and TRBJ2-1; TRBD2 matches at 8 bases. The V gene's germline CDR1 is SGHNT and CDR2 YENEEA. The CDR3 runs to 16 residues. Unmatched junction bases numbered 10, after V lost 6 bases and J lost 3 bases. CDR3 DNA: TGTGCCAGCAGTTTATCCGGGACTAGAAACTACAATGAGCAGTTCTTC. It encodes CASSLSGTRNYNEQFF. Drawing the rest from reference TRBV11-3 and TRBJ2-1, the complete variable domain is EAGVVQSPRYKIIEKKQPVAFWCNPISGHNTLYWYLQNLGQGPELLIRYENEEAVDDSQLPKDRFSAERLKGVDSTLKIQPAELGDSAVYLCASSLSGTRNYNEQFFGPGTRLTVL.

The chain is built from TRBV19 and TRBJ1-2; D ambiguous. Germline V gives CDR1 LNHDA, CDR2 SQIVND (reference sequence). The CDR3 loop spans 14 amino acids. The ends were cut back, 0 bases at V and 2 bases at J, with 7 bases in the middle. CDR3 protein: CASSIDRNNYGYTF. Here the CDR3 DNA reads TGTGCCAGTAGTATAGACAGGAACAACTATGGCTACACCTTC.

The chain joins TRBV9 to TRBJ2-1; TRBD2 is a possible D gene (7 bases). The V gene lost 4 bases and the J gene lost 2 bases, with 19 bases spanning the gap. The germline gives CDR1 SGDLS, CDR2 YYNGEE. The CDR3 length is 17 residues. In nucleotides, the CDR3 is TGTGCCAGCAGCCCCCATTCTGGCGGGGGCGCCTACAATGAGCAGTTCTTC. As protein: CASSPHSGGGAYNEQFF.

V gene TRBV28 combines with J gene TRBJ1-1; maybe TRBD1 (5 bases). The V gene's germline CDR1 is MDHEN and CDR2 SYDVKM. V lost 2 bases and J lost 0, with 7 bases in between. This CDR3 has 14 amino acids. The CDR3: CASSLRQLNTEAFF. The DNA for the CDR3 is TGTGCCAGCAGTTTAAGACAGCTGAACACTGAAGCTTTCTTT.

J is TRBJ1-5 and V is TRBV28; 7 positions match TRBD1. This CDR3 is 15 amino acids long. Germline V gives CDR1 MDHEN, CDR2 SYDVKM. V gave up 6 bases and J gave up 3 bases; unmatched junction bases: 8. CDR3 DNA sequence: TGTGCCAGCAGCCCACCCGGACAGGACAATCAGCCCCAGCATTTT. As protein: CASSPPGQDNQPQHF.

The J gene is TRBJ2-7, the V gene TRBV10-3; TRBD1 might be the D (5 bases). V was trimmed by 3 bases and J by 0 bases, leaving 9 bases between them. The CDR3 contains 14 residues. Germline V CDR1 and CDR2: ENHRY, SYGVKD. CDR3 nucleotide sequence: TGTGCCATCAGTGAAGTCAGGGCCTCCTACGAGCAGTACTTC. It specifies CAISEVRASYEQYF.

The V and J genes are TRBV3-1 (or the pseudogene TRBV3-2) and TRBJ2-7; 7 nucleotides match TRBD2. CDR1 is LGHDT and CDR2 is YNNKEL in the germline V gene (reference sequence). There are 15 residues in the CDR3. V trimming: 4 bases; J trimming: 0 bases; junction bases outside the gene matches: 6. The CDR3 protein is CASSPRDYPSYEQYF. CDR3 bases: TGTGCCAGCAGCCCCCGGGACTACCCCTCCTACGAGCAGTACTTC.